These 11 T cell receptor beta chains share one sample of origin, sequenced in a study of blood T cells in healthy people across ages. With a J-beta primer mix and a sample-barcoded 5' primer, a second PCR ran 7 to 11 cycles. TCRdb ran MiXCR on the 5' RACE reads and lists one entry per CDR3 protein. The sample lists about 970,000 distinct CDR3 sequences, about 53% occurring once. The sample taken for sequencing was blood. These receptors were obtained from a woman aged 55-70 years in good health.

This chain uses TRBV5-4 with TRBJ2-5; D call uncertain. The CDR3 is made up of 17 amino acids. V gave up 3 bases and J gave up 11 bases, with 29 bases separating them. CDR1 is SGHNT, CDR2 YYREEE, per germline (reference sequence). CDR3: CASSSLTTGVSRHEQYF. CDR3 in DNA: TGTGCCAGCAGCTCCCTGACCACTGGCGTGTCTAGGCATGAGCAGTACTTC. The full variable domain, rest sourced from reference TRBV5-4 and TRBJ2-5, is ETGVTQSPTHLIKTRGQQVTLRCSSQSGHNTVSWYQQALGQGPQFIFQYYREEENGRGNFPPRFSGLQFPNYSSELNVNALELDDSALYLCASSSLTTGVSRHEQYFGPGTRLLVL.

This chain uses TRBV4-1 with TRBJ1-2; 7 bases align to TRBD1. Germline V lookup: CDR1 MGHRA, CDR2 YSYEKL. The CDR3 loop spans 13 amino acids. After removal of 0 bases from V and 10 bases from J, the junction contained 5 bases not matched to a gene. The CDR3 region is CASSQDRGLYYTF. The CDR3 DNA follows: TGCGCCAGCAGCCAAGACAGGGGGTTGTACTACACCTTC.

The CDR3 loop reads CASSDSNWQGEQFF. In nucleotides, the CDR3 is TGTGCCAGCAGTGACTCGAATTGGCAGGGCGAGCAGTTCTTC. The J gene is TRBJ2-1, the V gene TRBV6-4; a weak D match, TRBD1 (5 bases). Trimming shortened V by 0 bases and J by 10 bases, and 13 bases separated the two germline ends. The CDR3 is made up of 14 amino acids. Germline V gene data show CDR1 as MRHNA and CDR2 as SNTAGT.

This clonotype appeared a single time. The chain links TRBV28 to TRBJ1-2, with D perhaps TRBD1 (6 bases). The germline CDR1 and CDR2 sequences are MDHEN and SYDVKM. The V gene lost 6 bases and the J gene lost 4 bases, with 18 bases spanning the gap. This CDR3 spans 15 amino acids. In DNA, the CDR3 is TGTGCCAGCAGCTCCCGACTCAGGGGCCCCTATGGCTACACCTTC. It encodes CASSSRLRGPYGYTF.

CDR3 nucleotide sequence: TGCAGTGCTAGCGGGACAGGGGGCGACTGGGCCAACGTCCTGACTTTC. Translation: CSASGTGGDWANVLTF. The chain links TRBV20-1 to TRBJ2-6, with 12 bases lining up with TRBD1. Germline CDR1 and CDR2: DFQATT and SNEGSKA (reference sequence). J was trimmed by 5 bases and V by 3 bases; bases with no gene match: 5. The CDR3 covers 16 residues.

The chain recombines TRBV7-9 with TRBJ2-7, with D tentatively TRBD1 or TRBD2 (5 bases each). The DNA end lines up better with TRBJ2-1; the J call may be wrong. The CDR3 contains 15 residues. The V gene's germline CDR1 is SEHNR and CDR2 FQNEAQ (reference sequence). The CDR3: CASSLEIWGSNEQFF. As DNA, the CDR3 is TGTGCCAGCAGCTTAGAGATTTGGGGGAGCAATGAGCAGTTCTTC.

This clonotype was recorded many times. This rearrangement joins TRBV27 to TRBJ2-1; possibly TRBD1 for D (7 bases). Trimming shortened V by 6 bases and J by 9 bases, and 12 bases separated the two germline ends. CDR1 is MNHEY and CDR2 is SMNVEV in the germline V gene (reference sequence). The CDR3 is 12 residues long. The CDR3 sequence is CASSLQGGEQFF. The CDR3 bases are TGTGCCAGCAGCCTCCAGGGGGGTGAGCAGTTCTTC.

This clonotype has a handful of counts. The V call is TRBV29-1, the J call TRBJ1-2; 8 bases are shared with TRBD1. V trimming: 4 bases; J trimming: 3 bases; junction bases outside the gene matches: 1. From germline, CDR1 is SQVTM and CDR2 ANQGSEA. The CDR3 contains 12 residues. The CDR3 DNA sequence: TGCAGCGTTGGGGGACAGGACTATGGCTACACCTTC. Its translation: CSVGGQDYGYTF.

The V gene is TRBV3-1, the J gene TRBJ1-2, with a weak D call TRBD1 (5 bases). The V end was cut by 3 bases, the J end by 8 bases, with 13 bases between. Germline V CDR1 and CDR2: LGHDT, YNNKEL (reference sequence). This CDR3 comprises 13 residues. The CDR3: CASSHRQGDGYTF. Here the CDR3 DNA reads TGTGCCAGCAGCCATAGGCAGGGTGACGGCTACACCTTC.

The gene calls are TRBV20-1 and TRBJ2-3; 7 positions agree with TRBD1. The CDR3 extends over 12 amino acids. The trim removed 6 bases at V and 10 bases at J, leaving 10 bases unmatched. CDR1 and CDR2 (germline): DFQATT, SNEGSKA (reference sequence). CDR3 amino acids: CSAGTALEAQYF. CDR3 bases: TGCAGTGCCGGGACAGCACTGGAGGCGCAGTATTTT.

This chain connects TRBV28 to TRBJ1-6; 8 bases agree with TRBD1. This CDR3 has 17 amino acids. With V trimmed by 5 bases and J by 6 bases, 12 bases remained unmatched. Looked up from germline, CDR1 is MDHEN and CDR2 is SYDVKM. In DNA, the CDR3 is TGTGCCAGCAGTGGGGCAGGGGGCGCCTCCGGTAATTCACCCCTCCACTTT. Residues: CASSGAGGASGNSPLHF.